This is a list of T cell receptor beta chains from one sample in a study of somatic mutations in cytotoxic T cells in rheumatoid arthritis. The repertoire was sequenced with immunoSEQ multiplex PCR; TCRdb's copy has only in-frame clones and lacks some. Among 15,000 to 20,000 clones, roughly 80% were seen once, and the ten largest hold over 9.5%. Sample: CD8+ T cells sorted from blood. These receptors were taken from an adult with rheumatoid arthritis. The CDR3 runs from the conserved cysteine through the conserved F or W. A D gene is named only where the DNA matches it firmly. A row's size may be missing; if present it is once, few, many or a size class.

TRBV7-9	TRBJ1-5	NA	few	CASSDSNQPQHF	TGTGCCAGCAGCGATAGCAATCAGCCCCAGCATTTT
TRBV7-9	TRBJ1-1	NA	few	CASSAPGVGTEAFF	TGTGCCAGCAGCGCTCCAGGGGTGGGCACTGAAGCTTTCTTT
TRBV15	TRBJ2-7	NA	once	CVTSREGGGLYYEQYF	TGTGTCACCAGCAGAGAAGGAGGGGGACTCTATTACGAGCAGTACTTC
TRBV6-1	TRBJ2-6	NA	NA	CASSDGGSGANVLTF	TGTGCCAGCAGTGACGGGGGTTCTGGGGCCAACGTCCTGACTTTC
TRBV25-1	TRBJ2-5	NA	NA	CASIGGAGTQYF	TGTGCCAGCATCGGCGGGGCCGGGACCCAGTACTTC
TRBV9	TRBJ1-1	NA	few	CASSASGSFDTEAFF	TGTGCCAGCAGCGCATCAGGGTCGTTTGACACTGAAGCTTTCTTT
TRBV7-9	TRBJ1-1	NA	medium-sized	CASSQGTTEAFF	TGTGCCAGCAGTCAGGGTACCACTGAAGCTTTCTTT
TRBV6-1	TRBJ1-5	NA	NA	CASSELEGEAQPQHF	TGTGCCAGCAGTGAACTTGAGGGGGAGGCTCAGCCCCAGCATTTT
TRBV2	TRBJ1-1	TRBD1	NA	CASSLRGSGQGETEAFF	TGTGCCAGCAGTCTCCGGGGCTCGGGACAGGGAGAAACTGAAGCTTTCTTT
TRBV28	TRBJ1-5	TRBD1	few	CASSGGTVFEQPQHF	TGTGCCAGCAGTGGCGGGACAGTTTTTGAGCAGCCCCAGCATTTT
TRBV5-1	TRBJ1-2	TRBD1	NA	CASRSDRTNYGYTF	TGCGCCAGCAGGTCGGACAGGACGAACTATGGCTACACCTTC
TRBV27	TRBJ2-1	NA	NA	CASSFGGAGQFF	TGTGCCAGCAGTTTTGGGGGCGCGGGGCAGTTCTTC
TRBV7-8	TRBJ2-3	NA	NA	CASSPQGGSTDTQYF	TGTGCCAGCAGCCCCCAAGGGGGAAGCACAGATACGCAGTATTTT
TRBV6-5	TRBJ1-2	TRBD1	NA	CASSYSVDRVGGYTF	TGTGCCAGCAGTTACTCCGTCGACAGGGTTGGAGGCTACACCTTC
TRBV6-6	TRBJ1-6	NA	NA	CASSKPRQVALPPLHF	TGTGCCAGCAGTAAACCGAGACAGGTTGCCTTGCCACCCCTCCACTTT
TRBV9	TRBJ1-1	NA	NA	CASSAHGGGNTEAFF	TGTGCCAGCAGCGCCCATGGCGGGGGGAACACTGAAGCTTTCTTT
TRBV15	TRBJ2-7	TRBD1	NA	CATSRDRDDEQYF	TGTGCCACCAGCCGGGACAGGGACGACGAGCAGTACTTC
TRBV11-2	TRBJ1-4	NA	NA	CASSPERAGDRKLFF	TGTGCCAGCAGCCCGGAGAGGGCAGGGGATCGGAAACTGTTTTTT
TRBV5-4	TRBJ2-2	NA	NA	CASSLGVASGELFF	TGTGCCAGCAGCTTGGGGGTAGCGTCCGGGGAGCTGTTTTTT
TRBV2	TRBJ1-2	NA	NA	CASRGPSRNYGYTF	TGTGCCAGTAGGGGACCCTCGCGGAACTATGGCTACACCTTC
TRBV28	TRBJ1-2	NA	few	CASLESLGNGYTF	TGTGCCAGCCTCGAGAGTTTGGGGAATGGCTACACCTTC
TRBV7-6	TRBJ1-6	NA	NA	CASSLGRVDSPLHF	TGTGCCAGCAGCTTAGGCAGGGTGGATTCACCCCTCCACTTT
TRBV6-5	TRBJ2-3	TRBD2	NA	CASSNIAGGTDTQYF	TGTGCCAGCAGTAACATAGCGGGGGGCACAGATACGCAGTATTTT
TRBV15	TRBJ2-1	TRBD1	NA	CATSRSGTGSNEQFF	TGTGCCACCAGCAGATCCGGGACAGGGTCCAATGAGCAGTTCTTC
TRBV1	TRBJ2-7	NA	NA	CTSRDSSYEQYF	TGCACCAGCAGGGACAGCTCCTACGAGCAGTACTTC
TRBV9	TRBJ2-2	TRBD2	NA	CASSPGLNTGELFF	TGTGCCAGCAGCCCGGGACTAAACACCGGGGAGCTGTTTTTT
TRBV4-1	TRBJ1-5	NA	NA	CASSQTHGGNQPQHF	TGCGCCAGCAGCCAGACACACGGAGGCAATCAGCCCCAGCATTTT
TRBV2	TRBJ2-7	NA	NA	CASSEASGAHEQYF	TGTGCCAGCAGTGAAGCATCAGGGGCCCACGAGCAGTACTTC
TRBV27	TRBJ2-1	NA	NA	CASSQSPGRSYEQFF	TGTGCCAGCAGCCAAAGTCCAGGGAGGTCCTATGAGCAGTTCTTC
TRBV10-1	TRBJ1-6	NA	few	CASSGRYSPLHF	TGCGCCAGCAGTGGTAGGTATTCACCCCTCCACTTT
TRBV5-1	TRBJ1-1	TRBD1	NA	CASSSGTGVYTEAFF	TGCGCCAGCAGCTCCGGGACAGGGGTGTACACTGAAGCTTTCTTT
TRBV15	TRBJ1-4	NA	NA	CATSRDKPLGKLFF	TGTGCCACCAGCAGAGATAAACCACTAGGAAAACTGTTTTTT
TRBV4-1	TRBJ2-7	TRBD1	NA	CASSQGVHGQAYEQYF	TGCGCCAGCAGCCAGGGGGTTCATGGACAGGCCTACGAGCAGTACTTC
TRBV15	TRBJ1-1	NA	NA	CATSREAREAFF	TGTGCCACCAGCAGAGAAGCCCGTGAAGCTTTCTTT
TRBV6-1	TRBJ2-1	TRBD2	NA	CASKTAGVYNEQFF	TGTGCCAGCAAGACAGCGGGGGTCTACAATGAGCAGTTCTTC
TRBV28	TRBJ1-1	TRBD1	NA	CASSATRDSIEAFF	TGTGCCAGCAGTGCTACCCGGGACAGTATTGAAGCTTTCTTT
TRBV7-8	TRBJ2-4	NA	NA	CASSRYSVLAKNIQYF	TGTGCCAGCAGCAGATACAGCGTTCTAGCCAAAAACATTCAGTACTTC
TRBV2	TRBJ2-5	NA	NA	CASSDRAIEETQYF	TGTGCCAGCAGTGATCGGGCTATTGAAGAGACCCAGTACTTC
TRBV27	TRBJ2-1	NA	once	CASRSDYSYNEQFF	TGTGCCAGCAGGTCGGATTACTCCTACAATGAGCAGTTCTTC
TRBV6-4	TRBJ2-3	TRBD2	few	CASSESGGSTDTQYF	TGTGCCAGCAGTGAGAGCGGGGGTAGCACAGATACGCAGTATTTT
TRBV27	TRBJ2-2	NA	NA	CASRSPPLGGPDTGELFF	TGTGCCAGCAGATCCCCTCCTCTTGGGGGGCCTGACACCGGGGAGCTGTTTTTT
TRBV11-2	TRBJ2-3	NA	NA	CASSPRLSDTQYF	TGTGCCAGCAGCCCGCGTCTGAGCGATACGCAGTATTTT
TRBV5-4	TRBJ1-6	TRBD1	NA	CASGDRDFNSPLHF	TGTGCCAGCGGTGACAGGGATTTTAATTCACCCCTCCACTTT
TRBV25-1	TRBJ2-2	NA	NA	CASRGDTFPGELFF	TGTGCCAGCAGGGGCGACACTTTCCCCGGGGAGCTGTTTTTT
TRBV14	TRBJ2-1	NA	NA	CASSHEIEQFF	TGTGCCAGCAGCCATGAAATCGAGCAGTTCTTC
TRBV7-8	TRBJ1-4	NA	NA	CASSLIGLWNEKLFF	TGTGCCAGCAGCTTAATCGGATTATGGAATGAAAAACTGTTTTTT
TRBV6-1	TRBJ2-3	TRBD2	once	CASSPLAGDRDTQYF	TGTGCCAGCAGTCCGCTAGCGGGGGACAGAGATACGCAGTATTTT
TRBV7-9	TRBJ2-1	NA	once	CASSFTPHEQFF	TGTGCCAGCAGCTTCACTCCACATGAGCAGTTCTTC
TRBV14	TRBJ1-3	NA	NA	CASSQGWAYGNTIYF	TGTGCCAGCAGCCAAGGCTGGGCGTATGGAAACACCATATATTTT
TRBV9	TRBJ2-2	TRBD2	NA	CASSVGLAGPGELFF	TGTGCCAGCAGCGTAGGCCTAGCGGGCCCCGGGGAGCTGTTTTTT
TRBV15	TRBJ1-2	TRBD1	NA	CATSSMRGTAANYGYTF	TGTGCCACCAGCAGTATGAGAGGGACAGCAGCTAACTATGGCTACACCTTC
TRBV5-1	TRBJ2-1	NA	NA	CASREVNEQFF	TGCGCCAGCAGAGAGGTAAATGAGCAGTTCTTC
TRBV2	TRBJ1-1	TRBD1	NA	CASRGEPGQGALSAFF	TGTGCCAGCAGGGGAGAACCGGGACAGGGGGCACTATCAGCTTTCTTT
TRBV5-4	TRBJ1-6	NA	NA	CASSSPGENSPLHF	TGTGCCAGCAGCTCCCCCGGGGAGAATTCACCCCTCCACTTT
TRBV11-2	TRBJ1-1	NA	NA	CASSSLGTNTEAFF	TGTGCCAGCAGCTCGCTGGGTACGAACACTGAAGCTTTCTTT